This T cell receptor beta chain was obtained from a study of blood T cells in healthy people across ages. Using a J-beta primer mix together with a sample-barcoded 5' primer, a second PCR was run for about 7 to 12 cycles. Each cDNA molecule carried a tag from a template-switch adaptor that contained 12 random nucleotides. TCRdb used MiXCR to reprocess the 5' RACE reads, holding one entry per CDR3 protein. This table has hundreds of thousands of distinct CDR3 sequences, approximately 59% appearing once. Caucasian individuals from Russia who were healthy and aged about 6 to 95 acted as donors. As for this clonotype: Its antigen remains unknown.

Study-level findings and limits: The diversity estimates, figures obtained from one million T cells, were considered underestimates. The study lacked donor CMV status, which possibly confounded expanded clonotype changes.

The CDR3 consists of 17 residues. V shed 2 bases and J shed 6 bases, with 20 bases lying between them. The chain joins TRBV12-3 or TRBV12-4 to TRBJ1-5; D gene ambiguous. The sample comprised blood. The source of this sequence is a man aged 25 to 40 in good health. The CDR3 DNA sequence: TGTGCCAGCAGTTTACGAAGGGTGGGTAGCAATGGTCAGCCCCAGCATTTT. This translates into CASSLRRVGSNGQPQHF.